This TCR beta chain derives from a study of technical replicates of blood from a few donors (TCRdb year 2017). Libraries came from the immunoSEQ multiplex PCR assay. Held by TCRdb, this immuneACCESS table contains in-frame sequences only and omits some clones. Under half of the omission traces to an unresolved V gene where checked; the cause of the rest is unknown. In this sample the table shows 76,000 or so clones, over 75% of which occur a single time. Clones ranked in the top ten supply 0.25% of the sample. As for this clone: Which antigen it targets is not known. No base quality information exists; no much larger clone differs at one position.

Spanning cysteine to phenylalanine, the CDR3 consists of 16 amino acids. The read is trimmed to its CDR3 DNA, 48 bases read in frame from base 1. Per the germline V gene, SGHRS is the CDR1 and YFSETQ is the CDR2. V loses 3 bases at its end and J loses 4 bases; junction bases beyond the gene matches: 8. The chain links TRBV5-1 with TRBJ2-1; TRBD2 lines up with 9 middle nucleotides. Sequencing was carried out using T cells isolated from PBMCs. This TCR was recovered from a human donor in good health. The DNA sequence is TGCGCCAGCAGCTGGCATACTAGCGGGTATTACAATGAGCAGTTCTTC. It translates as CASSWHTSGYYNEQFF.